Following are 9 T cell receptor beta chains from one sample sequenced in a study of cytomegalovirus exposure and HLA in healthy donors. The primer mix had 60 Vbeta and 13 Jbeta primers. Clones were read by immunoSEQ multiplex PCR, and TCRdb kept only the in-frame ones, dropping some. The profile shows 130,000 to 150,000 clones, 75% to 80% of them singletons. The sequencing input was PBMCs. These receptors all stem from a man aged 18-30 years in good health and CMV-seronegative.

The chain has TRBV27 and TRBJ2-2; D is possibly TRBD1 (6 bases). The CDR3 is made up of 18 amino acids. The germline gives CDR1 MNHEY, CDR2 SMNVEV (reference sequence). V lost 4 bases and J 0 bases, leaving 18 bases between the germline ends. The CDR3 nucleotides read TGTGCCAGCAGTTCCTACTTCAGGGGAGTGGCGAACACCGGGGAGCTGTTTTTT. Translating gives CASSSYFRGVANTGELFF.

The chain employs TRBV6-1 and TRBJ1-5; 7 bases agree with TRBD1. The CDR3 is made up of 16 amino acids. The germline gives CDR1 MNHNS, CDR2 SASEGT. Trimming at V came to 2 bases and at J to 5 bases, leaving 9 bases not matched to a gene. CDR3 protein: CASSEFKGARDQPQHF. CDR3 nucleotide sequence: TGTGCCAGCAGTGAATTCAAGGGGGCGAGGGATCAGCCCCAGCATTTT.

The chain uses TRBV19 and TRBJ1-1, with 9 bases identical to TRBD1. V trimming: 7 bases; J trimming: 5 bases; junction bases outside the gene matches: 14. CDR1 is LNHDA, CDR2 SQIVND, per germline (reference sequence). The CDR3 covers 16 residues. The CDR3 here is CASNRGLQGALTEAFF. In nucleotides, the CDR3 is TGTGCCAGTAATCGTGGACTACAGGGGGCTCTGACTGAAGCTTTCTTT.

This sequence joins TRBV29-1 and TRBJ1-1; D ambiguous. The CDR3 has 12 residues. Germline V gene sequence: CDR1 SQVTM, CDR2 ANQGSEA. Trimming left V 5 bases short and J 0 bases short, with 7 bases between. CDR3 loop: CSVHMLNTEAFF. Written as DNA, the CDR3 is TGCAGCGTTCACATGCTGAACACTGAAGCTTTCTTT. Drawing the rest from reference TRBV29-1 and TRBJ1-1, the complete variable domain is SAVISQKPSRDICQRGTSLTIQCQVDSQVTMMFWYRQQPGQSLTLIATANQGSEATYESGFVIDKFPISRPNLTFSTLTVSNMSPEDSSIYLCSVHMLNTEAFFGQGTRLTVV.

This chain links TRBV5-8 with TRBJ2-1, with 8 bases matching TRBD1. Trimming at V came to 4 bases and at J to 3 bases, leaving 6 bases not matched to a gene. CDR3 length: 15 residues. Per germline, CDR1 SGHTS and CDR2 YDEGEE. The CDR3 reads CASSPGTGLYNEQFF. Here the CDR3 DNA reads TGTGCCAGCAGCCCCGGGACAGGTCTCTACAATGAGCAGTTCTTC.

The chain combines TRBV7-6 with TRBJ2-2; 9 bases fit TRBD1. The CDR3 consists of 18 residues. With 5 bases clipped from V and 1 base from J, the junction kept 11 bases outside the gene matches. CDR1 and CDR2 from the germline V gene are SGHVS and FNYEAQ. CDR3: CASSPPGQGKENTGELFF. DNA for the CDR3: TGTGCCAGCAGCCCTCCCGGACAGGGGAAGGAGAACACCGGGGAGCTGTTTTTT. Filled out from reference TRBV7-6 and TRBJ2-2, the complete variable domain reads GAGVSQSPRYKVTKRGQDVALRCDPISGHVSLYWYRQALGQGPEFLTYFNYEAQQDKSGLPNDRFSAERPEGSISTLTIQRTEQRDSAMYRCASSPPGQGKENTGELFFGEGSRLTVL.

The gene calls are TRBV5-1 and TRBJ1-4; 7 bases align to TRBD1. V lost 6 bases and J lost 0; bases outside the gene matches: 5. There are 15 residues in the CDR3. Looked up from germline, CDR1 is SGHRS and CDR2 is YFSETQ. The CDR3 coding sequence is TGCGCCAGCACCACAGGGGCCCCAACTAATGAAAAACTGTTTTTT. As protein: CASTTGAPTNEKLFF.

V gene TRBV7-9 combines with J gene TRBJ2-7, with TRBD1 matching 10 bases. Germline CDR1 is SEHNR and CDR2 is FQNEAQ (reference sequence). J gave up 3 bases and V 5 bases, and 4 bases lay outside the gene matches. This CDR3 has 14 residues. The CDR3, as DNA: TGTGCCAGCAGCATGGGACAGGGGAGCTACGAGCAGTACTTC. Residues: CASSMGQGSYEQYF.

Only a few counts were recorded for this clone. J is TRBJ2-3 and V is TRBV10-3; the D gene is possibly TRBD1 (5 bases). Trimming took 0 bases from V and 1 from J, leaving 11 bases between them. Germline assignment: CDR1 ENHRY and CDR2 SYGVKD. The length of the CDR3 is 16 residues. Here the CDR3 DNA reads TGTGCCATCAGTGAGTCGTTAGTAGGGGGCACAGATACGCAGTATTTT. Its translation: CAISESLVGGTDTQYF.